The subject of this entry is one T cell receptor (beta chain). Its antigen remains unidentified. The length of the CDR3 is 15 residues. Losses at the gene ends were 3 bases for V and 5 bases for J; bases not matched to a gene: 7. Germline assignment: CDR1 MNHNS and CDR2 SASEGT. This sample was included in a study of T cell responses to AZD1222 COVID-19 vaccine. The method was immunoSEQ multiplex PCR; TCRdb's version includes in-frame clones alone and lacks a portion of them. The sample shows 190,000 or so clones, around 90% of them seen only once. Study-wide findings and caveats: Mapped onto spike, vaccine-associated CD4 TCRs spanned it and were dominant at 160-218 and 743-854. Recipients of AZD1222 seropositive at baseline numbered only 5 to 7. Reports say nearly half of spike-specific TCRs go after unmutated variant regions.

The source was peripheral blood, collected 28 days after the second AZD1222 dose. The source is an adult who received the AZD1222 COVID-19 vaccine. The chain recombines TRBV6-1 with TRBJ2-7; 10 bases are shared with TRBD1. The CDR3 nucleotides are TGTGCCAGCAGTGACCCGGGACAGGGGTCCCACGAGCAGTACTTC. It translates to CASSDPGQGSHEQYF.